The clone carrying this T cell receptor (beta chain) has at least ten counts. What it binds is not known. Quantitative 5'-RACE with molecular barcodes was used to make the TCR beta libraries. TCRdb recomputed calls from the 5' RACE reads with MiXCR, one row per CDR3 protein. The sample has roughly 230,000 distinct CDR3 sequences, over 9.5% seen once. The data originate from a study of CD8 T cells in ankylosing spondylitis. Study-wide results and limits: In synovial fluid and blood from reactive arthritis, some motif variants were previously reported. A TCR beta motif of 7 to 9 highly homologous variants seemed to mark ankylosing spondylitis blood.

The CDR3 is 16 amino acids. Trimming stripped 4 bases from V and 0 bases from J, with 14 bases between. Germline-derived CDR1 and CDR2 are SGDLS and YYNGEE. The source of this sequence is a male donor with ankylosing spondylitis or in good health (not recorded which). The V call is TRBV9, the J call TRBJ1-3; D might be TRBD1 (5 bases). Material for sequencing was blood, either unsorted or a sorted T cell fraction (not recorded which). The CDR3 nucleotides are TGTGCCAGCAGCAACCCTTCAGGGTACTCTGGAAACACCATATATTTT. Its protein is CASSNPSGYSGNTIYF. Drawing the rest from reference TRBV9 and TRBJ1-3, the complete variable domain is DSGVTQTPKHLITATGQRVTLRCSPRSGDLSVYWYQQSLDQGLQFLIQYYNGEERAKGNILERFSAQQFPDLHSELNLSSLELGDSALYFCASSNPSGYSGNTIYFGEGSWLTVV.